The 16 T cell receptor beta chains below all came from one sample that was sequenced in a study of T cells in Graves' hyperthyroidism and ophthalmopathy. Amplification of TCR beta CDR3 regions was performed using RNA transcripts as template. Initially, a first-round RT-PCR of the TCR CDR3 employed the HTBI primer set. TCRdb reprocessed the multiplex PCR reads via MiXCR and lists one record per CDR3 protein. The sample has approximately 400,000 distinct CDR3 sequences, roughly 14% seen once. Sequencing was performed on blood. The source is a young man with Graves' hyperthyroidism that later progressed to Graves' ophthalmopathy.

This clonotype was detected many times. The chain uses TRBV18 and TRBJ1-1; weak D call: TRBD1 (6 bases). Trimming pared 2 bases from V and 10 bases from J, leaving 17 bases between. The CDR3 is 14 residues long. Germline CDR1 and CDR2: KGHSH and LQKENI. CDR3 sequence reads: CASSPNQQGSAAFF. The CDR3 region has the DNA TGTGCCAGCTCACCAAACCAGCAGGGGTCTGCAGCTTTCTTT.

This clonotype was found many times. This chain joins TRBV6-2 or TRBV6-3 and TRBJ2-2; 9 nucleotides align to TRBD1. The V gene's germline CDR1 is MNHEY and CDR2 SVGEGT. The CDR3 is 13 amino acids. After removal of 6 bases from V and 8 bases from J, the junction contained 4 bases not matched to a gene. The CDR3 is CASSLQGAGELFF. The CDR3 DNA sequence: TGTGCCAGCAGCCTACAGGGGGCAGGGGAGCTGTTTTTT.

A word on this clonotype: One junction end does not reproduce the germline sequence, and a read error may be involved. The V and J genes are TRBV20-1 and TRBJ2-4, with a tentative D call TRBD1 (5 bases). The CDR3 consists of 14 residues. Germline V gene sequence: CDR1 DFQATT, CDR2 SNEGSKA (reference sequence). The chain's CDR3 is CSALDSLAKYIQYF. Here the CDR3 DNA reads TGCAGTGCTCTTGACAGCTTAGCCAAATACATTCAGTACTTC.

Ten or more counts support this clonotype. V gene TRBV11-2 combines with J gene TRBJ2-3, with TRBD1 matching 7 bases. Germline V gene lookup returns CDR1 SGHAT and CDR2 FQNNGV. V trimming: 6 bases; J trimming: 4 bases; junction bases outside the gene matches: 10. This CDR3 contains 15 residues. The CDR3 nucleotides read TGTGCCAGCAGGAGGCTGAGGGGGCGAGCAGATACGCAGTATTTT. It codes for CASRRLRGRADTQYF.

This clonotype was observed many times. The chain joins TRBV28 to TRBJ1-1; D is undetermined. This CDR3 is built from 15 residues. Germline loops: CDR1 MDHEN, CDR2 SYDVKM. The V end was cut by 6 bases, the J end by 0 bases, with 14 bases between. This chain's CDR3 is CASSYGGTMNTEAFF. DNA for the CDR3: TGTGCCAGCAGCTACGGTGGTACTATGAACACTGAAGCTTTCTTT.

This clonotype was counted at least ten times. The chain couples TRBV2 to TRBJ1-1, with TRBD1 as a possible D gene (5 bases). Trimming took 6 bases from V and 3 from J, leaving 11 bases between them. CDR1 SNHLY and CDR2 FYNNEI come from the germline V gene. The CDR3 totals 13 residues. DNA for the CDR3: TGTGCCAGCAGCCCAGGGTATGACACTGAAGCTTTCTTT. This codes for CASSPGYDTEAFF.

This clonotype was seen at least ten times. The gene calls are TRBV6-6 and TRBJ2-2, with 11 positions matching TRBD2. After removal of 2 bases from V and 4 bases from J, the junction contained 9 bases not matched to a gene. The CDR3 has 18 amino acids. From germline, CDR1 is MNHNY and CDR2 SVGAGI (reference sequence). The CDR3 coding sequence is TGTGCCAGCAGTTACCTTCTCACTAGCGGGGGAGGCACCGGGGAGCTGTTTTTT. It is translated as CASSYLLTSGGGTGELFF.

Only a few counts were recorded for this clonotype. CDR3 region: CASSLRVDGGEAFF. Written as DNA, the CDR3 is TGTGCCAGCAGCTTAAGGGTAGATGGGGGAGAAGCTTTCTTT. This chain joins TRBV7-8 and TRBJ1-1; D is perhaps TRBD1 (5 bases). The V end lost 2 bases, the J end lost 8 bases, and 15 bases lay between the germline ends. Germline CDR1 is SGHVS and CDR2 is FQNEAQ. The CDR3 loop spans 14 amino acids.

The rearrangement joins TRBV25-1 to TRBJ2-7; D is possibly TRBD1 (5 bases). Germline-derived CDR1 and CDR2 are MGHDK and SYGVNS. Trimming took off 3 bases at V and 3 bases at J, with 12 bases between the two ends. This CDR3 region has 14 residues. Here the CDR3 reads CASSDLVTGYEQYF. The CDR3, as DNA: TGTGCCAGCAGTGATCTAGTCACAGGCTACGAGCAGTACTTC.

This clonotype was seen more than once but under ten times. This chain connects TRBV7-8 to TRBJ2-5; TRBD2 agrees at 8 bases. CDR1 and CDR2 from the germline V gene are SGHVS and FQNEAQ. The CDR3 sequence is 14 residues long. The junction had 3 bases not matched to a gene; V was cut back by 5 bases and J by 1 base. Here the CDR3 DNA reads TGTGCCAGCAGCCCACTAGCGGTCCAAGAGACCCAGTACTTC. Translated, it gives CASSPLAVQETQYF.

This clonotype was observed a few times. The chain links TRBV7-9 to TRBJ2-5; D possibly matches TRBD1 or TRBD2 (5 bases each). In germline, CDR1 is SEHNR, CDR2 FQNEAQ (reference sequence). Trimming took off 2 bases at V and 2 bases at J, with 15 bases between the two ends. The CDR3 consists of 16 residues. CDR3 in DNA: TGTGCCAGCAGCTTAACACCCGGGACCTTACAAGAGACCCAGTACTTC. This codes for CASSLTPGTLQETQYF.

The chain combines TRBV5-1 with TRBJ1-4; TRBD1 aligns across 9 bases. CDR3 length: 15 residues. J lost 2 bases, V lost 4 bases, and 3 bases had no gene match. In germline, CDR1 is SGHRS, CDR2 YFSETQ. CDR3 DNA sequence: TGCGCCAGCAGCGAACAGGGGGCCACTAATGAAAAACTGTTTTTT. Amino acid sequence: CASSEQGATNEKLFF.

This clonotype was recorded many times. The V call is TRBV15, the J call TRBJ2-2; 8 nucleotides match TRBD2. Unmatched junction bases numbered 10, after V lost 3 bases and J lost 1 base. The CDR3 runs 18 residues. Germline-derived CDR1 and CDR2 are LNHNV and YYDKDF (reference sequence). The CDR3 loop reads CATSRADGAGENTGELFF. CDR3 in DNA: TGTGCCACCAGCAGGGCTGACGGAGCGGGAGAGAACACCGGGGAGCTGTTTTTT.

This clonotype was recorded at least ten times. V is TRBV28 and J is TRBJ2-2; D is uncertain. The CDR3 has 15 amino acids. CDR1 MDHEN and CDR2 SYDVKM come from the germline V gene. The V end lost 7 bases, the J end lost 4 bases, and 16 bases lay between the germline ends. The CDR3 here is CASTNPGRVTGELFF. The DNA for the CDR3 is TGTGCCAGCACCAACCCCGGACGAGTCACCGGGGAGCTGTTTTTT.

This clonotype was observed many times. The chain joins TRBV2 to TRBJ1-1; 7 bases agree with TRBD1. V lost 7 bases to trimming and J lost 4 bases; unmatched junction nucleotides: 9. This CDR3 is built from 14 residues. CDR1 and CDR2 (germline): SNHLY, FYNNEI. CDR3 DNA: TGTGCCAGCAAAGTCCAGGGACAGTCCACTGAAGCTTTCTTT. The encoded protein is CASKVQGQSTEAFF.

This clonotype showed up many times. The chain is built from TRBV5-1 and TRBJ1-2; TRBD1 matches at 10 bases. The germline CDR1 and CDR2 sequences are SGHRS and YFSETQ. This CDR3 is built from 14 residues. The V segment lost 3 bases and the J segment 6 bases; nucleotides outside the gene matches: 5. CDR3 amino acids: CASSWTGTGDGYTF. DNA of the CDR3: TGCGCCAGCAGCTGGACGGGGACAGGGGATGGCTACACCTTC.